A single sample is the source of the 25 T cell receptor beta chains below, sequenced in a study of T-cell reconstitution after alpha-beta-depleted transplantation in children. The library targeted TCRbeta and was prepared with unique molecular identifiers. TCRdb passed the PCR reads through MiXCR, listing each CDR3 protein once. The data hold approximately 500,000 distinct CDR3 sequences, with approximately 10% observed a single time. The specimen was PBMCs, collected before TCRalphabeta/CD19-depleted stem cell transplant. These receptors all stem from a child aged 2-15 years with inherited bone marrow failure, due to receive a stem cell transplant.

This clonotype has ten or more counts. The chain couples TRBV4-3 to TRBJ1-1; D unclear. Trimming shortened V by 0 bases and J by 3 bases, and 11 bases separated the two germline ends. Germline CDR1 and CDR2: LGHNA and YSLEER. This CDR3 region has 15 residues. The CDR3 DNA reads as TGCGCCAGCAGCCAAGAACCGGACGGTCACACTGAAGCTTTCTTT. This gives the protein CASSQEPDGHTEAFF.

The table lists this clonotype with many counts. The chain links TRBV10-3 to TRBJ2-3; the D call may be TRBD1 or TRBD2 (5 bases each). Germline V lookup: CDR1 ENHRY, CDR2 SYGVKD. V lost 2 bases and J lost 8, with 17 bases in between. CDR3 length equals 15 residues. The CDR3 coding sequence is TGTGCCATCAGTGAGACCGGGTTGGGGGAAGTTACGCAGTATTTT. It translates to CAISETGLGEVTQYF.

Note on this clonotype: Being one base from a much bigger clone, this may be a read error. The CDR3 loop reads CSARDRAGGPSDTQYF. CDR3 DNA: TGCAGTGCTAGAGATCGAGCGGGAGGGCCCTCAGATACGCAGTATTTT. The chain couples TRBV20-1 to TRBJ2-3; 10 bases agree with TRBD2. With V trimmed by 0 bases and J by 4 bases, 7 bases remained unmatched. Germline loops: CDR1 DFQATT, CDR2 SNEGSKA (reference sequence). The length of the CDR3 is 16 residues.

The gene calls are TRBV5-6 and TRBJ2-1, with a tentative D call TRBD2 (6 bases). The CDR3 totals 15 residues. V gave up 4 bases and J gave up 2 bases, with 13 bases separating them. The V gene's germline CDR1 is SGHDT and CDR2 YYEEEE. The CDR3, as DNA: TGTGCCAGCAGCGGCGGGACCCTACCCTACAATGAGCAGTTCTTC. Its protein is CASSGGTLPYNEQFF.

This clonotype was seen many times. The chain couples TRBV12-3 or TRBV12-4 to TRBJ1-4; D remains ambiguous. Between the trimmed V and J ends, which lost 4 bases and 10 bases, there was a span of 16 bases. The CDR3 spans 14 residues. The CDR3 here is CASSSQHGLSKLFF. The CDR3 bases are TGTGCCAGCAGTTCCCAACATGGACTCTCAAAACTGTTTTTT.

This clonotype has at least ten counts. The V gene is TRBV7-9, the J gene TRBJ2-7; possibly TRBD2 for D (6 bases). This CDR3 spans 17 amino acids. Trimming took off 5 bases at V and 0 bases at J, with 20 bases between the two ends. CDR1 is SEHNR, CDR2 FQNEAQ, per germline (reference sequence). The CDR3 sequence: CASSPGRPGSSSYEQYF. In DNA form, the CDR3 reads TGTGCCAGCAGCCCGGGGAGGCCGGGCTCCAGCTCCTACGAGCAGTACTTC.

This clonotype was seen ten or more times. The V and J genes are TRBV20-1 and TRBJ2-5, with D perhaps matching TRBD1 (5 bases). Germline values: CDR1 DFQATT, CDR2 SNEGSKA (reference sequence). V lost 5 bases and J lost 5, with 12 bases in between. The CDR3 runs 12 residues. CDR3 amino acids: CSALDQGETQYF. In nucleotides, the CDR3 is TGCAGTGCTCTCGATCAGGGTGAGACCCAGTACTTC.

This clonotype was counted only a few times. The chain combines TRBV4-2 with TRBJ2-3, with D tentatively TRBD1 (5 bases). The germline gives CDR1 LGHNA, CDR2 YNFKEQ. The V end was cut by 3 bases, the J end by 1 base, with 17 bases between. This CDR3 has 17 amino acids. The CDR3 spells CASSQPLGVYGTDTQYF. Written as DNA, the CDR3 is TGTGCCAGCAGCCAGCCCCTAGGGGTGTACGGCACAGATACGCAGTATTTT.

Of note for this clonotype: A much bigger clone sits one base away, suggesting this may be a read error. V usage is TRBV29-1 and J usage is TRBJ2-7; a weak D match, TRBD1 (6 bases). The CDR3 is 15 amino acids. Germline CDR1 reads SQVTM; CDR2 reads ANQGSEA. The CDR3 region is CSVEVVGQSPYDQYF. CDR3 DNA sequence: TGCAGCGTTGAAGTAGTCGGACAGAGTCCCTACGACCAGTACTTC.

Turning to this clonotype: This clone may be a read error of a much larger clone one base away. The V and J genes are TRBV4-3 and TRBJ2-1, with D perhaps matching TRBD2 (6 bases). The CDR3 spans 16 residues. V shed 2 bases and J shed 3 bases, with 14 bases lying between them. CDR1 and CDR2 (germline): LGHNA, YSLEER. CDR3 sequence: CASSQYPEGHYNEQFF. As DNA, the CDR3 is TGCGCCAGCAGCCAATACCCGGAGGGTCACTACAATGAGCAGTTCTTC.

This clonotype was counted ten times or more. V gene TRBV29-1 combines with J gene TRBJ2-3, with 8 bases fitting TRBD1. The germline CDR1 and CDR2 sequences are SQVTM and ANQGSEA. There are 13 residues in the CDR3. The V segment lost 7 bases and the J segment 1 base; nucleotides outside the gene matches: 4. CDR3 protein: CSDTTGGTDTQYF. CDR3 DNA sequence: TGCAGCGACACGACAGGGGGCACAGATACGCAGTATTTT.

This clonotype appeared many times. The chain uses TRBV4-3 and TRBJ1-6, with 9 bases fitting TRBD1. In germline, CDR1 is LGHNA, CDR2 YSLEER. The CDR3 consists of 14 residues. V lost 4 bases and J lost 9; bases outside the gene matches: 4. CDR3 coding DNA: TGCGCCAGCAGCCGGGACAGGGAGGTTTCACCCCTCCACTTT. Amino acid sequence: CASSRDREVSPLHF.

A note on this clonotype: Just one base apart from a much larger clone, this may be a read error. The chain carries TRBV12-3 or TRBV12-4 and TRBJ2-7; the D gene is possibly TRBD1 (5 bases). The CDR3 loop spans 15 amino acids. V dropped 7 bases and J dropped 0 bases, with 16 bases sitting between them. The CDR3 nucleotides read TGTGCCAGCACTACCTGGACACGGCCCTCCTACGAGCAGTACTTC. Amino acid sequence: CASTTWTRPSYEQYF.

The CDR3 nucleotides are TGCAGTGCTAGAAACAGTGAACAATATGGCTACACCTTC. Translated, it gives CSARNSEQYGYTF. The chain combines TRBV20-1 with TRBJ1-2, with D hard to call. Trimming stripped 2 bases from V and 5 bases from J, with 12 bases between. The length of the CDR3 is 13 residues. Germline V lookup: CDR1 DFQATT, CDR2 SNEGSKA (reference sequence).

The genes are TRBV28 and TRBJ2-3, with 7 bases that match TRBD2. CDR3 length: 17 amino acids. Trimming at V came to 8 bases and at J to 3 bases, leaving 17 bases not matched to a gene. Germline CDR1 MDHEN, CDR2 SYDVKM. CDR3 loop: CASRQGGAVPRTDTQYF. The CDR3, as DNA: TGTGCCAGCCGTCAGGGAGGGGCGGTCCCACGAACAGATACGCAGTATTTT. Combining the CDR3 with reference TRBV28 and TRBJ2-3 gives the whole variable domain DVKVTQSSRYLVKRTGEKVFLECVQDMDHENMFWYRQDPGLGLRLIYFSYDVKMKEKGDIPEGYSVSREKKERFSLILESASTNQTSMYLCASRQGGAVPRTDTQYFGPGTRLTVL.

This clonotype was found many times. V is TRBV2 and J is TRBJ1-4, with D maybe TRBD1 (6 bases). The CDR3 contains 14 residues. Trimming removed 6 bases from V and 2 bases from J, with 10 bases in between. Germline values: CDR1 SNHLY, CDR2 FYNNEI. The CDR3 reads CASRRRGTNEKLFF. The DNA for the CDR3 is TGTGCCAGCAGACGCAGGGGCACTAATGAAAAACTGTTTTTT.

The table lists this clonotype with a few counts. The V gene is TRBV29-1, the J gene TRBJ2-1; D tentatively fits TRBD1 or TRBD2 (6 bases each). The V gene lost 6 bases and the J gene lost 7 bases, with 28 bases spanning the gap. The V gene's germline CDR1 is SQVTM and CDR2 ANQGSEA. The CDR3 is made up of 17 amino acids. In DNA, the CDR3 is TGCAGCGTCCTTCCATTACAGGGTAGCGGCGGTTGGAATGAGCAGTTCTTC. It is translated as CSVLPLQGSGGWNEQFF.

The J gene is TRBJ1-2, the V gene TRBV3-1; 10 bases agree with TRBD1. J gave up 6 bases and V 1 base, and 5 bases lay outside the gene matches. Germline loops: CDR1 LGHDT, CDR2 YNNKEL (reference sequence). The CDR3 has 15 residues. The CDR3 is CASSQADRGGNGYTF. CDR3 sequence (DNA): TGTGCCAGCAGCCAAGCGGACAGGGGGGGGAATGGCTACACCTTC.

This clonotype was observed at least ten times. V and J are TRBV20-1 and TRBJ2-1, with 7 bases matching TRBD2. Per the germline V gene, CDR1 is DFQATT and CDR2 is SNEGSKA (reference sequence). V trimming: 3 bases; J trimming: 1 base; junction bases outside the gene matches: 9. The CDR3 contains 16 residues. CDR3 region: CSARATSAKSYNEQFF. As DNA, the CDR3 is TGCAGTGCTAGGGCCACTAGCGCTAAATCCTACAATGAGCAGTTCTTC.

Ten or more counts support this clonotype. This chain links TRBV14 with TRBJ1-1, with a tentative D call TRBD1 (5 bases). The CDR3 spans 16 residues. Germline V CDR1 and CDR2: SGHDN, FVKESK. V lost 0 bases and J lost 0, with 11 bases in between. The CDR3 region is CASSQERDLMNTEAFF. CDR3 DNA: TGTGCCAGCAGCCAAGAGCGGGACCTCATGAACACTGAAGCTTTCTTT.

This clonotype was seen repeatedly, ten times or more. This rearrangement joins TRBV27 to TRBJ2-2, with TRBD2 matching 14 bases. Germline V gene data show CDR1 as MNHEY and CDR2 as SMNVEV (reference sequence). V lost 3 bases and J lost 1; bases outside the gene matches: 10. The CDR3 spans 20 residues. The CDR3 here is CASSFPRGGTSGRNTGELFF. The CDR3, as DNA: TGTGCCAGCAGTTTCCCCAGGGGGGGGACTAGCGGGAGGAACACCGGGGAGCTGTTTTTT.

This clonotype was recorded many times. The CDR3 DNA reads as TGTGCCAGCAGGGAGGACCTCACAGATACGCAGTATTTT. Protein: CASREDLTDTQYF. The J gene is TRBJ2-3, the V gene TRBV25-1; possible D gene TRBD2, 5 bases. This CDR3 comprises 13 residues. The V and J ends lost 6 bases and 2 bases respectively, with 9 bases between them. CDR1 and CDR2 (germline): MGHDK, SYGVNS.

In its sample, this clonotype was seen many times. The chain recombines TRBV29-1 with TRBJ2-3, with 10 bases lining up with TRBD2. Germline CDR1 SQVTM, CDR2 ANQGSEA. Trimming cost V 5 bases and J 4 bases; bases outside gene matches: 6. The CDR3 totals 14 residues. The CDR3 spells CSVSASGSPDTQYF. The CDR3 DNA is TGCAGCGTTTCGGCTAGCGGGAGTCCAGATACGCAGTATTTT.

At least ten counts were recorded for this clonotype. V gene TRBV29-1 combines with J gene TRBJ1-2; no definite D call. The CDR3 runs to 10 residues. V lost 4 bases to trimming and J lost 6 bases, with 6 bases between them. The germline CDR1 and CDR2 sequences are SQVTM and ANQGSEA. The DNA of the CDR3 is TGCAGCGTTGGCACGGATGGCTACACCTTC. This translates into CSVGTDGYTF. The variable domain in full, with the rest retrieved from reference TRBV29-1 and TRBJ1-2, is SAVISQKPSRDICQRGTSLTIQCQVDSQVTMMFWYRQQPGQSLTLIATANQGSEATYESGFVIDKFPISRPNLTFSTLTVSNMSPEDSSIYLCSVGTDGYTFGSGTRLTVV.

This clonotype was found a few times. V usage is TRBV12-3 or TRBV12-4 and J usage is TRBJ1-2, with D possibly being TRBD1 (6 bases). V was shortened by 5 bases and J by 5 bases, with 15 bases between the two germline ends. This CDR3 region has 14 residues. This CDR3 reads CASSLARTVYGYTF. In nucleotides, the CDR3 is TGTGCCAGCAGTCTCGCGCGGACAGTTTATGGCTACACCTTC.